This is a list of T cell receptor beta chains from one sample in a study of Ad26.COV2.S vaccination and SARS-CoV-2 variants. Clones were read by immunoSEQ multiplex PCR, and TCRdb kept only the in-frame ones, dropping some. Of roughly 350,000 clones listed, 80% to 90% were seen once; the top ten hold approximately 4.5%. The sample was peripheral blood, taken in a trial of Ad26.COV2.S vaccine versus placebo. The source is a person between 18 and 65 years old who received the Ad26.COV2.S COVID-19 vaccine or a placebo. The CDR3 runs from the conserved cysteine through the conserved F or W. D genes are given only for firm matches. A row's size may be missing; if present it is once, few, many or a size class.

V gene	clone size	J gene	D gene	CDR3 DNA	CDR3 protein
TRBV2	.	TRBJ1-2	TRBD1	TGTGCCAGCAGTGTCTTTTCCGGGACAGGGGGGGGAGGCTACACCTTC	CASSVFSGTGGGGYTF
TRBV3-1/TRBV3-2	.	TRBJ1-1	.	TGTGCCAGCAGCCAAGAAGGAGGGCCCTACACTGAAGCTTTCTTT	CASSQEGGPYTEAFF
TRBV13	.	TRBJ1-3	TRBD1	TGTGCCAGCAGCCCTCGGGACAGCCGGGGCCACTCTGGAAACACCATATATTTT	CASSPRDSRGHSGNTIYF
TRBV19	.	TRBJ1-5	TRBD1	TGTGCCACTGGGACAGTTAGCAATCAGCCCCAGCATTTT	CATGTVSNQPQHF
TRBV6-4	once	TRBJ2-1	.	TGTGCCAGCAGGGGACCGGGCAATGAGCAGTTCTTC	CASRGPGNEQFF
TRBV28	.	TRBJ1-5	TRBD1	TGTGCCAGCAGTATCTGGACAGGTGGCAATCAGCCCCAGCATTTT	CASSIWTGGNQPQHF
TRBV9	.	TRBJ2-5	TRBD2	TGTGCCAGCAGCGCAGCCACTAGCGGGGGGGCTGAGACCCAGTACTTC	CASSAATSGGAETQYF
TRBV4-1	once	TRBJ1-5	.	TGCGCCAGCAGCCACGACGGGAGTCATAGCAATCAGCCCCAGCATTTT	CASSHDGSHSNQPQHF
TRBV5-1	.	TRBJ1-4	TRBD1	TGCGCCAGCAGCTTGACAGGGGGCAATGAAAAACTGTTTTTT	CASSLTGGNEKLFF
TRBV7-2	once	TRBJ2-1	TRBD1	TGTGCCAGCAGCTTAGCGAACAGGGGCTACAATGAGCAGTTCTTC	CASSLANRGYNEQFF
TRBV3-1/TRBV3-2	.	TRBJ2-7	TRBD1	TGTGCCGCGGGCGACAGGGGGCCCTACGAGCAGTACTTC	CAAGDRGPYEQYF
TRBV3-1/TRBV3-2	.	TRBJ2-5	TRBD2	TGTGCCAGCAGCCATCTAGCGGGAGTGGAGACCCAGTACTTC	CASSHLAGVETQYF
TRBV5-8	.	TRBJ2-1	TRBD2	TGTGCCAGCAGCTTTGGGACTAGCGGGAGTTCTGAGCAGTTCTTC	CASSFGTSGSSEQFF
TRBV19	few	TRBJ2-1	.	TGTGCCAGTTCCCAGGGGATCAATGAGCAGTTCTTC	CASSQGINEQFF
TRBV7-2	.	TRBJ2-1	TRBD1	TGTGCCAGCAGCCCCCAGGACAGGGTTTCCCCTGAGCAGTTCTTC	CASSPQDRVSPEQFF
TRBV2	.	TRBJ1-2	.	TGTGCCAGCAGTGAAGCAACAGGGAACTATGGCTACACCTTC	CASSEATGNYGYTF
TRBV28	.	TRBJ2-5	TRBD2	TGTGCCAGCAGTCCCTCCGGACTAGCGGGAGGGCCGGGAGAGACCCAGTACTTC	CASSPSGLAGGPGETQYF
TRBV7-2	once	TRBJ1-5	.	TGTGCCAGCAGCTTAGGGGGGATCAATCAGCCCCAGCATTTT	CASSLGGINQPQHF
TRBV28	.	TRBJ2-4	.	TGTGCCAGCAGCCAACTCGGGACTGTAAAGGCCAAAAACATTCAGTACTTC	CASSQLGTVKAKNIQYF
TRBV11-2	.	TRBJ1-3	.	TGTGCCAGCAGCTGGGCGCGGGACCGTTTCTTAAACACCATATATTTT	CASSWARDRFLNTIYF
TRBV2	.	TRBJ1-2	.	TGTGCCAGCAGTGAGGGGCGAGGCTCCACCTTC	CASSEGRGSTF
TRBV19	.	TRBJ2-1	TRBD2	TGTGCCAGTAGTAGGACCGGGACTAGCGGCCACAATGAGCAGTTCTTC	CASSRTGTSGHNEQFF
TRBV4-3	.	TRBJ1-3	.	TGCGCCAGCAGCCAAGAAGGAGGGTCTGGAAACACCATATATTTT	CASSQEGGSGNTIYF
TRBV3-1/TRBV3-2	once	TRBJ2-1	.	TGTGCCAGCAGCCGATACGCGGTTAACAATGAGCAGTTCTTC	CASSRYAVNNEQFF
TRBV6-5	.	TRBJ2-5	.	TGTGCCAGCAAAAGGGGGGACTGGGGTGAGACCCAGTACTTC	CASKRGDWGETQYF
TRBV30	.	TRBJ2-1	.	TGTGCCTGGAGTGTACCTCCCGTATATGAGCAGTTCTTC	CAWSVPPVYEQFF
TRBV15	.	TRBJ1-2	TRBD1	TGTGCCACCAGCAGAGGTCTCAGGACAGGGGTAGGCTATGGCTACACCTTC	CATSRGLRTGVGYGYTF
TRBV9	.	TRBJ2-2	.	TGTGCCAGCAGCGTAATGGACACCGGGGAGCTGTTTTTT	CASSVMDTGELFF